The 30 T cell receptor beta chains in this list originate from one sample, sequenced in a study of T-cell reconstitution after alpha-beta-depleted transplantation in children. Unique molecular identifiers were incorporated when the TCRbeta library was constructed. TCRdb recomputed calls from the PCR reads with MiXCR, one row per CDR3 protein. The data show 580,000 or so distinct CDR3 sequences, with 20% to 25% seen just once and around an eighth held by the top ten. Specimen: PBMCs, mostly from graft donor cells, collected 360 days after TCRalphabeta/CD19-depleted stem cell transplant. Every receptor here comes from a boy under three years old who had a stem cell transplant for acute myeloid leukemia, so the T cells may come from the graft donor.

This rearrangement joins TRBV20-1 to TRBJ1-2; D possibly corresponds to TRBD1 (5 bases). The CDR3 has 14 residues. Trimming pared 3 bases from V and 2 bases from J, leaving 13 bases between. Per germline, CDR1 DFQATT and CDR2 SNEGSKA (reference sequence). The CDR3 coding sequence is TGCAGTGCTAGTGAGGGGCTGATAAACTATGGCTACACCTTC. Amino acids: CSASEGLINYGYTF.

This clonotype was detected only a few times. This chain uses TRBV5-6 with TRBJ2-7, with a weak D call TRBD1 (6 bases). In germline, CDR1 is SGHDT, CDR2 YYEEEE. Trimming took off 2 bases at V and 4 bases at J, with 13 bases between the two ends. The CDR3 sequence is 14 residues long. The CDR3 DNA sequence: TGTGCCAGCAGCTTCGTACAGGGCCTTTACGAGCAGTACTTC. It yields the protein CASSFVQGLYEQYF.

This clonotype was picked up a small number of times. The chain combines TRBV11-2 with TRBJ2-2; D is possibly TRBD1 (6 bases). Germline-derived CDR1 and CDR2 are SGHAT and FQNNGV. The CDR3 extends over 16 amino acids. The ends were cut back, 4 bases at V and 1 base at J, with 13 bases in the middle. The chain's CDR3 is CASSSSGTLNTGELFF. CDR3 sequence (DNA): TGTGCCAGCAGCTCTTCCGGGACACTGAACACCGGGGAGCTGTTTTTT. Full variable domain (rest looked up from reference TRBV11-2 and TRBJ2-2): EAGVAQSPRYKIIEKRQSVAFWCNPISGHATLYWYQQILGQGPKLLIQFQNNGVVDDSQLPKDRFSAERLKGVDSTLKIQPAKLEDSAVYLCASSSSGTLNTGELFFGEGSRLTVL.

This clonotype was recorded many times. V gene TRBV6-6 combines with J gene TRBJ2-5; tentative D call: TRBD2 (6 bases). The CDR3 loop spans 11 amino acids. Germline CDR1 is MNHNY and CDR2 is SVGAGI (reference sequence). Trimming took 5 bases from V and 11 from J, leaving 12 bases between them. The CDR3 sequence is CASSPLRGQYF. CDR3 in DNA: TGTGCCAGCAGTCCGCTACGGGGGCAGTACTTC.

The chain combines TRBV29-1 with TRBJ2-3, with a possible D match to TRBD2 (6 bases). Germline V CDR1 and CDR2: SQVTM, ANQGSEA. V lost 7 bases and J 2 bases, leaving 13 bases between the germline ends. CDR3 length equals 13 residues. In DNA, the CDR3 is TGCAGCGCCGCCGGGACTCTCACAGATACGCAGTATTTT. It yields the protein CSAAGTLTDTQYF.

This clonotype was counted many times. The rearrangement links TRBV20-1 to TRBJ1-2; D gene ambiguous. Looked up from germline, CDR1 is DFQATT and CDR2 is SNEGSKA (reference sequence). The CDR3 loop spans 10 amino acids. V was trimmed by 5 bases and J by 5 bases, leaving 6 bases between them. The CDR3 is CSAPHYGYTF. In nucleotides, the CDR3 is TGCAGTGCTCCTCATTATGGCTACACCTTC.

The rearrangement links TRBV27 to TRBJ2-5; D remains ambiguous. Germline values: CDR1 MNHEY, CDR2 SMNVEV (reference sequence). V was clipped by 1 base and J by 4 bases, with 10 bases between them. The CDR3 spans 14 residues. The CDR3 DNA reads TGTGCCAGCAGTTTATTGTCCAGAAGAGAGACCCAGTACTTC. Translation: CASSLLSRRETQYF.

This clonotype was observed at least ten times. The CDR3 reads CSVAGLREGEQYF. The CDR3 DNA reads TGCAGCGTTGCCGGGCTAAGGGAAGGGGAGCAGTACTTC. The V gene is TRBV29-1, the J gene TRBJ2-7, with D unresolved. The ends were cut back, 4 bases at V and 7 bases at J, with 17 bases in the middle. This CDR3 spans 13 amino acids. In germline, CDR1 is SQVTM, CDR2 ANQGSEA.

This clonotype came up a few times. The rearrangement links TRBV29-1 to TRBJ1-1; D unclear. Germline CDR1 reads SQVTM; CDR2 reads ANQGSEA. The CDR3 runs 11 residues. The V and J ends lost 6 bases and 5 bases respectively, with 10 bases between them. CDR3: CSVPSGTEAFF. As DNA, the CDR3 is TGCAGCGTCCCAAGTGGGACTGAAGCTTTCTTT. Combining the CDR3 with reference TRBV29-1 and TRBJ1-1 gives the whole variable domain SAVISQKPSRDICQRGTSLTIQCQVDSQVTMMFWYRQQPGQSLTLIATANQGSEATYESGFVIDKFPISRPNLTFSTLTVSNMSPEDSSIYLCSVPSGTEAFFGQGTRLTVV.

This chain joins TRBV4-3 and TRBJ1-4; no firm D call. This CDR3 has 15 residues. Looked up from germline, CDR1 is LGHNA and CDR2 is YSLEER. The V gene lost 1 base and the J gene lost 6 bases, with 12 bases spanning the gap. The CDR3 sequence is CASSQVKDRDEKLFF. CDR3 bases: TGCGCCAGCAGCCAAGTAAAAGACCGCGATGAAAAACTGTTTTTT.

The chain employs TRBV15 and TRBJ2-1; D perhaps matches TRBD1 (6 bases). CDR3 length equals 15 residues. Germline loops: CDR1 LNHNV, CDR2 YYDKDF (reference sequence). The V end lost 3 bases, the J end lost 1 base, and 10 bases lay between the germline ends. In DNA, the CDR3 is TGTGCCACCAGCAGGACAGGAGCTTCCTACAATGAGCAGTTCTTC. Its protein product is CATSRTGASYNEQFF.

This clonotype occurred a few times. The CDR3, as DNA: TGTGCCAGCAGCAAATCAAACCGACGTAGCCTGAACACTGAAGCTTTCTTT. This translates into CASSKSNRRSLNTEAFF. The chain joins TRBV21-1 to TRBJ1-1. TRBV21-1 is recorded as a pseudogene. This CDR3 spans 17 amino acids.

The chain carries TRBV4-3 and TRBJ2-7; tentatively, D is TRBD2 (6 bases). Trimming took off 1 base at V and 0 bases at J, with 16 bases between the two ends. CDR3 length equals 17 residues. CDR1 is LGHNA, CDR2 YSLEER, per germline. In DNA, the CDR3 is TGCGCCAGCAGCCAAGGTACGGGCGGGATCTCCTCCTACGAGCAGTACTTC. It specifies CASSQGTGGISSYEQYF.

This clonotype was picked up many times. The V and J genes are TRBV27 and TRBJ2-1; the match to TRBD1 covers 11 bases. The CDR3 contains 15 residues. V dropped 3 bases and J dropped 4; count of bases not matched to a gene: 2. CDR1 and CDR2 (germline): MNHEY, SMNVEV (reference sequence). The CDR3 spells CASSLDRGRYNEQFF. The DNA for the CDR3 is TGTGCCAGCAGTTTGGACAGGGGGCGATACAATGAGCAGTTCTTC.

This clonotype was counted many times. This chain uses TRBV20-1 with TRBJ2-1; 7 bases are a match to TRBD1. CDR1 DFQATT and CDR2 SNEGSKA come from the germline V gene (reference sequence). V trimming: 6 bases; J trimming: 7 bases; junction bases outside the gene matches: 6. This CDR3 comprises 12 residues. CDR3 loop: CSATLTGNEQFF. The CDR3, as DNA: TGCAGTGCGACCCTGACAGGGAATGAGCAGTTCTTC.

The chain has TRBV6-1 and TRBJ2-5; 10 bases align to TRBD2. V shed 6 bases, J shed 0 bases, and the junction held 4 bases outside the gene matches. This CDR3 comprises 15 residues. Germline CDR1 and CDR2: MNHNS and SASEGT. CDR3 sequence (DNA): TGTGCCAGCAGGGAACTAGCGGGGAACCAAGAGACCCAGTACTTC. It yields the protein CASRELAGNQETQYF.

This CDR3 is CASSEAEAGWELFF. CDR3 bases: TGTGCCAGCAGTGAAGCGGAGGCAGGGTGGGAGCTGTTTTTT. V usage is TRBV6-1 and J usage is TRBJ2-2, with D perhaps TRBD1 or TRBD2 (5 bases each). Germline CDR1 reads MNHNS; CDR2 reads SASEGT. V was clipped by 0 bases and J by 9 bases, with 11 bases between them. The CDR3 is 14 residues long.

The CDR3 sequence: CASSFRKGYEQYF. The CDR3 DNA reads as TGTGCCAGCAGTTTCCGTAAGGGATACGAGCAGTACTTC. The chain couples TRBV12-3 or TRBV12-4 to TRBJ2-7; D remains unclear. Trimming shortened V by 3 bases and J by 4 bases, and 10 bases separated the two germline ends. The CDR3 totals 13 residues.

The sample holds a few counts of this clonotype. This chain connects TRBV12-3 or TRBV12-4 to TRBJ1-2, with a tentative D call TRBD1 (6 bases). The CDR3 has 13 residues. V lost 6 bases, J lost 5 bases, and 13 bases lay in between. Here the CDR3 DNA reads TGTGCCAGCAGCCCCTCACAGGGATATGGCTACACCTTC. Translation: CASSPSQGYGYTF.

The sample holds a few counts of this clonotype. The chain is built from TRBV15 and TRBJ1-6, with D hard to call. The V end was cut by 2 bases, the J end by 9 bases, with 8 bases between. Germline CDR1 LNHNV, CDR2 YYDKDF (reference sequence). This CDR3 spans 13 amino acids. The CDR3 DNA is TGTGCCACCAGCAGACCCGAGCGTTCACCCCTCCACTTT. Translated: CATSRPERSPLHF.

In this sample, this clonotype turned up a few times. V and J are TRBV12-3 or TRBV12-4 and TRBJ1-5; TRBD1 might be the D (6 bases). The CDR3 spans 15 residues. Trimming removed 7 bases from V and 3 bases from J, with 16 bases in between. Here the CDR3 reads CASKTSQGYNQPQHF. The CDR3, as DNA: TGTGCCAGCAAAACCTCTCAGGGGTACAATCAGCCCCAGCATTTT.

This clonotype was detected many times. This chain connects TRBV12-3 or TRBV12-4 to TRBJ1-2; weak D call: TRBD1 (5 bases). Trimming shortened V by 6 bases and J by 8 bases, and 16 bases separated the two germline ends. This CDR3 spans 13 amino acids. Here the CDR3 reads CASSLGTAIGYTF. As DNA, the CDR3 is TGTGCCAGCAGCCTCGGGACTGCAATAGGCTACACCTTC.

In its sample, this clonotype was seen many times. The chain combines TRBV5-1 with TRBJ2-5; D is unresolved. There are 17 residues in the CDR3. CDR1 is SGHRS and CDR2 is YFSETQ in the germline V gene. Trimming removed 0 bases from V and 2 bases from J, with 17 bases in between. CDR3 DNA sequence: TGCGCCAGCAGCTTGGGCCCAAAGGCCCGGAAACAAGAGACCCAGTACTTC. It is translated as CASSLGPKARKQETQYF.

The chain uses TRBV12-3 or TRBV12-4 and TRBJ2-1, with D uncertain. Trimming left V 5 bases short and J 0 bases short, with 14 bases between. This CDR3 is built from 16 residues. The CDR3 DNA is TGTGCCAGCAGTAAAGGCGGCGCAAGCTCCTACAATGAGCAGTTCTTC. This translates into CASSKGGASSYNEQFF.

J is TRBJ2-3 and V is TRBV4-3, with D perhaps TRBD1 (6 bases). The CDR3 sequence is 15 residues long. V lost 1 base and J lost 6, with 14 bases in between. Germline CDR1 and CDR2: LGHNA and YSLEER. The CDR3 nucleotides are TGCGCCAGCAGCCAAGGAGGAGCAGGGGATGATACGCAGTATTTT. Its protein is CASSQGGAGDDTQYF.

This clonotype was observed at least ten times. The chain links TRBV5-1 to TRBJ1-6, with 7 bases identical to TRBD1. The CDR3 extends over 14 amino acids. Germline V gene lookup returns CDR1 SGHRS and CDR2 YFSETQ. V shed 5 bases and J 6 bases; nucleotides not matched to a gene: 5. The CDR3 here is CASRAGTANSPLHF. The CDR3 DNA reads TGCGCCAGCAGGGCCGGGACAGCTAATTCACCCCTCCACTTT.

In its sample, this clonotype was seen a few times. The chain joins TRBV18 to TRBJ1-6, with 7 bases identical to TRBD1. The CDR3 covers 16 residues. The V gene end was trimmed by 6 bases and the J gene end by 9 bases; junction bases not matched to a gene: 14. Looked up from germline, CDR1 is KGHSH and CDR2 is LQKENI. The CDR3, as DNA: TGTGCCAGCTCTGCCAAACCAGACAGGGATGTTTCACCCCTCCACTTT. It is translated as CASSAKPDRDVSPLHF.

The chain links TRBV6-1 to TRBJ2-1; D perhaps matches TRBD1 (5 bases). The CDR3 consists of 16 residues. The germline V gene encodes CDR1 MNHNS and CDR2 SASEGT. V lost 6 bases, J lost 4 bases, and 19 bases lay in between. The CDR3 loop reads CASSPFRRVPYNEQFF. The CDR3 nucleotides read TGTGCCAGCAGCCCTTTCCGCAGGGTACCATACAATGAGCAGTTCTTC.

This chain joins TRBV20-1 and TRBJ1-5, with 7 bases matching TRBD1. The CDR3 runs to 14 residues. CDR1 is DFQATT, CDR2 SNEGSKA, per germline (reference sequence). J lost 7 bases, V lost 0 bases, and 6 bases had no gene match. CDR3 amino acids: CSARDRGGQQPQHF. As DNA, the CDR3 is TGCAGTGCTAGAGATCGAGGGGGCCAACAGCCCCAGCATTTT.

This clonotype came up many times. The junction does not match germline at one end; this may be a read error. The rearrangement uses TRBV6-6 and TRBJ2-2; TRBD1 is a possible D gene (7 bases). This CDR3 is 12 amino acids long. Germline CDR1 reads MNHNY; CDR2 reads SVGAGI (reference sequence). The CDR3 reads CAGRGDSGELFF. The CDR3, as DNA: TGTGCCGGCAGGGGGGATTCCGGGGAGCTGTTTTTT.